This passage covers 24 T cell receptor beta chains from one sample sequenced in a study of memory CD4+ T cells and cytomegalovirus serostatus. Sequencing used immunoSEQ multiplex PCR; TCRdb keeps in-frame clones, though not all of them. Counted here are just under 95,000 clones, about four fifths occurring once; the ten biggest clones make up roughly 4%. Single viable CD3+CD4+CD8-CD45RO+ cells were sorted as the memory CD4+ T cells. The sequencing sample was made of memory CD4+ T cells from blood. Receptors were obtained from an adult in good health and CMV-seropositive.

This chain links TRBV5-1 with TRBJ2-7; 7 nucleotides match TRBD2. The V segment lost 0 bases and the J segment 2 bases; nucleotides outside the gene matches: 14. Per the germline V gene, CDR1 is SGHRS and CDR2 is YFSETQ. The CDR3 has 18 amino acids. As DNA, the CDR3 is TGCGCCAGCAGCTTGGCCATTAGCGGGCGCCCGATTACCTACGAGCAGTACTTC. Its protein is CASSLAISGRPITYEQYF.

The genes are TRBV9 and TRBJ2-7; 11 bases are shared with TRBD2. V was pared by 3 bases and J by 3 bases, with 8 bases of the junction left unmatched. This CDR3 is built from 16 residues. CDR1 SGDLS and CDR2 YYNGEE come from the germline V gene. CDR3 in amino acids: CASSASATSGNYEQYF. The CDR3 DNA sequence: TGTGCCAGCAGCGCCAGCGCGACTAGCGGGAACTACGAGCAGTACTTC.

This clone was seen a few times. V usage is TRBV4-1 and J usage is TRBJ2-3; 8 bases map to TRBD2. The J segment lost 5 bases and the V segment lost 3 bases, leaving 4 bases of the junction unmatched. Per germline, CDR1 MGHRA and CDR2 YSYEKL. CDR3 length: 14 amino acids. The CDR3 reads CASSHLTSGDTQYF. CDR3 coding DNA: TGCGCCAGCAGCCACCTAACTAGCGGAGATACGCAGTATTTT.

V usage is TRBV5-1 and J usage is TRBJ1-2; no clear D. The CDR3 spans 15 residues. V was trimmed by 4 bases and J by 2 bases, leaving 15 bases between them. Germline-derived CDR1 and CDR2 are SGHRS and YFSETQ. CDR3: CASSPTGISNYGYTF. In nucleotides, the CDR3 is TGCGCCAGCAGCCCAACGGGGATCTCGAACTATGGCTACACCTTC. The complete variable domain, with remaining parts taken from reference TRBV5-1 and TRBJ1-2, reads KAGVTQTPRYLIKTRGQQVTLSCSPISGHRSVSWYQQTPGQGLQFLFEYFSETQRNKGNFPGRFSGRQFSNSRSEMNVSTLELGDSALYLCASSPTGISNYGYTFGSGTRLTVV.

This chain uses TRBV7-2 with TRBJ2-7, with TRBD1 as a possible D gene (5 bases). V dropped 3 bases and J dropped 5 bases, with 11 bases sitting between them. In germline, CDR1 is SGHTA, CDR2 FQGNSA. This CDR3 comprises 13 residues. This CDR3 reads CASSFRVADEQYF. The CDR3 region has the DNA TGTGCCAGCAGCTTCAGGGTAGCAGACGAGCAGTACTTC.

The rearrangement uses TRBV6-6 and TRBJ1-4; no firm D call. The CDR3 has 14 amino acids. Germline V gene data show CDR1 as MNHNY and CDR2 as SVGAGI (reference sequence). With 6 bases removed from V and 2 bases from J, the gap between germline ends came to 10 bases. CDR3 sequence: CASSSGGTNEKLFF. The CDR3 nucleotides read TGTGCCAGCAGCTCTGGAGGGACTAATGAAAAACTGTTTTTT.

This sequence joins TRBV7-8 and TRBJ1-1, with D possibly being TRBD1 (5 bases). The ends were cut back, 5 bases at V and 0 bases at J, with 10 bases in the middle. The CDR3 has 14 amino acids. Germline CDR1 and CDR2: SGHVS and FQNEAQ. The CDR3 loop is CASSPRTLNTEAFF. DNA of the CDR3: TGTGCCAGCAGCCCCCGGACACTGAACACTGAAGCTTTCTTT.

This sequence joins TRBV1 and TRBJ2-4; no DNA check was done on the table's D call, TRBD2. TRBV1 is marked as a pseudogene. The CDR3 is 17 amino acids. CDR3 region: CTSSHRTSGFAKNIQYF. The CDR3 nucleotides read TGCACCAGCAGCCACAGGACTAGCGGTTTCGCCAAAAACATTCAGTACTTC.

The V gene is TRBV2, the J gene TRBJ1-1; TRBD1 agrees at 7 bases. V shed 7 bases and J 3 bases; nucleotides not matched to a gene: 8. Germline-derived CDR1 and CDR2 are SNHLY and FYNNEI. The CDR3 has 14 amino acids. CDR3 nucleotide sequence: TGTGCCAGCACCCGACAGGGCACAGACACTGAAGCTTTCTTT. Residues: CASTRQGTDTEAFF.

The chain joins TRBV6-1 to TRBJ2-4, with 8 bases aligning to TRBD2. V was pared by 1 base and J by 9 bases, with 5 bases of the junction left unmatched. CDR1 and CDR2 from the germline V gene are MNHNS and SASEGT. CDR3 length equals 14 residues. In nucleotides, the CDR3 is TGTGCCAGCAGTGAAGGGGGACTAGTTGTCATTCAGTACTTC. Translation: CASSEGGLVVIQYF.

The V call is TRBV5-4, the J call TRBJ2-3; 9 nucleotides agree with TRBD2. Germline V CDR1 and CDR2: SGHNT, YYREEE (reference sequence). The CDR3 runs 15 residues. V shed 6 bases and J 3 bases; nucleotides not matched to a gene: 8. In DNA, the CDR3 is TGTGCCAGCAACCTCGGGACTAGCAGAACAGATACGCAGTATTTT. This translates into CASNLGTSRTDTQYF.

The chain's CDR3 is CASSTLAGGFNDPRNEQFF. The CDR3, as DNA: TGTGCCAGCAGCACCCTAGCGGGAGGTTTTAATGATCCACGCAATGAGCAGTTCTTC. The V and J genes are TRBV7-3 and TRBJ2-1, with 11 bases aligning to TRBD2. Germline lookup yields CDR1 SGHTA and CDR2 FQGTGA. CDR3 length: 19 residues. V was clipped by 5 bases and J by 6 bases; unmatched bases: 18.

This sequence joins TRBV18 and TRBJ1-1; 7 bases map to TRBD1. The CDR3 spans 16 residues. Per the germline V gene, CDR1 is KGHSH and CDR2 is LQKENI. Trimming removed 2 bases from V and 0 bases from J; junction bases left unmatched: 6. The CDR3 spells CASSPGRGRVNTEAFF. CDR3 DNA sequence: TGTGCCAGCTCACCAGGCAGGGGGAGGGTGAACACTGAAGCTTTCTTT.

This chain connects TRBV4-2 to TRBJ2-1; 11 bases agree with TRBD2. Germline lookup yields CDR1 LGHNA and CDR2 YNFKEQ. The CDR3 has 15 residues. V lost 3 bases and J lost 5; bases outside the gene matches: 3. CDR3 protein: CASSHGTSGNNEQFF. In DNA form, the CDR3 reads TGTGCCAGCAGCCATGGGACTAGCGGAAACAATGAGCAGTTCTTC.

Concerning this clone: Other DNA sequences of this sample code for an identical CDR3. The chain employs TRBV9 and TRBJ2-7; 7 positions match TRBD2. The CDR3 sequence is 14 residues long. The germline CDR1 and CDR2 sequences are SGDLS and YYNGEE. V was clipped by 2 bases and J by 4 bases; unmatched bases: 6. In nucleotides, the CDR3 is TGTGCCAGCAGCGTCCGGGACTACTCATACGAGCAGTACTTC. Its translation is CASSVRDYSYEQYF.

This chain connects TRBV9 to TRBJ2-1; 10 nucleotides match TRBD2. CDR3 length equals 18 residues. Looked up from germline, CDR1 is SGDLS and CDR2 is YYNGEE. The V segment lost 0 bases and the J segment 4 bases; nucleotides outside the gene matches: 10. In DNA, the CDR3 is TGTGCCAGCAGCGTAGCTGGGGCTAGCGGGAGTATATACAATGAGCAGTTCTTC. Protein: CASSVAGASGSIYNEQFF.

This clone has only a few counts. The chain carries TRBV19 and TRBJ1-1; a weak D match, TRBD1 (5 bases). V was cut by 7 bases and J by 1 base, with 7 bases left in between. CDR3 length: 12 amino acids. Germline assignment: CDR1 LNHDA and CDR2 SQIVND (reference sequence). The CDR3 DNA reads TGTGCCAGTAACAGGCGGAACACTGAAGCTTTCTTT. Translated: CASNRRNTEAFF.

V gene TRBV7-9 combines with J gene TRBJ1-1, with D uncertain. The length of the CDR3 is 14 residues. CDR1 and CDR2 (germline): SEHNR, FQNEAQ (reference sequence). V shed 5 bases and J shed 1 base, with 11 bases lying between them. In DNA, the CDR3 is TGTGCCAGCAGCCAAAGGGCAACGAACACTGAAGCTTTCTTT. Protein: CASSQRATNTEAFF.

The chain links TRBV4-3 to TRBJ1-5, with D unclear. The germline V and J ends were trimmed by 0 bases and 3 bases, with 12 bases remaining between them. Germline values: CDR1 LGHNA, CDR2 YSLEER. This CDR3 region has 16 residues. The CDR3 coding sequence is TGCGCCAGCAGCCAAGATATTGGCAGACTCAATCAGCCCCAGCATTTT. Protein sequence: CASSQDIGRLNQPQHF.

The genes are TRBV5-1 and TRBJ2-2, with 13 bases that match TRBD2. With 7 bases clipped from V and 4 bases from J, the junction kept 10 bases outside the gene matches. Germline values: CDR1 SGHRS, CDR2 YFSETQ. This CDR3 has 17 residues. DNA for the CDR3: TGCGCCAGCGCCCTTTGGGGACTAGCGGGACCCACCGGGGAGCTGTTTTTT. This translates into CASALWGLAGPTGELFF.

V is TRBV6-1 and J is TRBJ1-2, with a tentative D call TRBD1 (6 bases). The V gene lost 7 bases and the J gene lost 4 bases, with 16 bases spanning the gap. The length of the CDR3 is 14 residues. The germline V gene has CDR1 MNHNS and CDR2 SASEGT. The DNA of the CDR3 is TGTGCCAGCACCACGAGGGGGGCGGTCTATGGCTACACCTTC. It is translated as CASTTRGAVYGYTF.

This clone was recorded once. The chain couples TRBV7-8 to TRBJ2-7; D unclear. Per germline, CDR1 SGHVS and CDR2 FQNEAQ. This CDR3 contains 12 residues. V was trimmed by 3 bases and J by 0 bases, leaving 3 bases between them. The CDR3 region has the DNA TGTGCCAGCAGCTTTAGCTCCTACGAGCAGTACTTC. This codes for CASSFSSYEQYF.

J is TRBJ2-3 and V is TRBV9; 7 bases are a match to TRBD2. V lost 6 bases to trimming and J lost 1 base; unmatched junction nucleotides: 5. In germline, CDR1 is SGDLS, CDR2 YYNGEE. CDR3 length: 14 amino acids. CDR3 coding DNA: TGTGCCAGCAACACGGGAGGTCGCACAGATACGCAGTATTTT. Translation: CASNTGGRTDTQYF.

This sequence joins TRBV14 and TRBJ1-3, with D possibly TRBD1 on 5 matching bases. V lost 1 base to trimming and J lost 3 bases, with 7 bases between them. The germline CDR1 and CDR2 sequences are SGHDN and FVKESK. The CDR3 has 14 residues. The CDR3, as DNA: TGTGCCAGCAGCCAAGGGGACTTTGGAAACACCATATATTTT. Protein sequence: CASSQGDFGNTIYF.